These T cell receptor beta chains were read from a single sample in a study of siplizumab effects on memory and regulatory T cells. Generated by immunoSEQ multiplex PCR, the TCRdb table keeps only in-frame clones and is missing some. The sample records around 110,000 clones, around 94% being singletons. The sample was non-Treg CD4+ T cells sorted from blood. The receptors come from a human donor in good health. CDR3s include the opening cysteine and the closing phenylalanine or tryptophan. A D gene is named only where the DNA matches it firmly. Some rows mark clone size as missing; the rest say once, few, many or name a class of expanded clone.

j_gene | abundance | d_gene | len | v_gene | CDR3aa | CDR3nt
TRBJ2-7 | - | - | 15 | TRBV7-2 | CASSLLLGASYEQYF | TGTGCCAGCAGCCTGCTTCTGGGGGCCTCCTACGAGCAGTACTTC
TRBJ2-7 | - | - | 16 | TRBV10-3 | CAISRIFGAQGYEQYF | TGTGCCATCAGTCGTATCTTTGGGGCCCAGGGCTACGAGCAGTACTTC
TRBJ1-1 | - | - | 13 | TRBV7-6 | CASSADRNTEAFF | TGTGCCAGCAGCGCGGACAGGAACACTGAAGCTTTCTTT
TRBJ1-2 | - | - | 14 | TRBV7-9 | CASSSDYPNYGYTF | TGTGCCAGCAGCAGCGACTATCCCAACTATGGCTACACCTTC
TRBJ1-5 | - | - | 14 | TRBV6-1 | CASRIQGETQPQHF | TGTGCCAGCAGAATCCAGGGTGAAACTCAGCCCCAGCATTTT
TRBJ2-7 | - | TRBD2 | 14 | TRBV5-5 | CASSHASGIREQYF | TGTGCCAGCAGCCACGCTAGCGGGATCCGCGAGCAGTACTTC
TRBJ1-4 | - | - | 16 | TRBV19 | CASSTGGIRTNEKLFF | TGTGCCAGTAGTACGGGGGGGATTCGGACTAATGAAAAACTGTTTTTT
TRBJ1-2 | - | - | 16 | TRBV2 | CASSENRRSSLYGYTF | TGTGCCAGCAGTGAAAATAGGCGCAGCAGTCTCTATGGCTACACCTTC
TRBJ1-1 | - | - | 15 | TRBV9 | CASSVENRPNTEAFF | TGTGCCAGCAGCGTAGAGAATAGACCGAACACTGAAGCTTTCTTT
TRBJ2-7 | - | - | 16 | TRBV7-6 | CASSLAAEVTSYEQYF | TGTGCCAGCAGCTTAGCAGCAGAGGTGACCTCCTACGAGCAGTACTTC
TRBJ1-1 | few | TRBD1 | 13 | TRBV19 | CASSPDRAVEAFF | TGTGCCAGTAGTCCTGACAGGGCGGTTGAAGCTTTCTTT
TRBJ1-2 | once | TRBD1 | 12 | TRBV6-1 | CASSERDSAYTF | TGTGCCAGCAGTGAAAGGGACAGCGCCTACACCTTC
TRBJ1-2 | - | TRBD1 | 13 | TRBV6-5 | CASRLTGIHGYTF | TGTGCCAGCAGATTGACAGGGATCCATGGCTACACCTTC
TRBJ1-6 | - | - | 13 | TRBV18 | CASSEEQGSPLHF | TGTGCCAGCTCAGAGGAGCAGGGTTCACCCCTCCACTTT
TRBJ2-1 | once | TRBD1 | 13 | TRBV6-6 | CASRGQGGLEQFF | TGTGCCAGCAGGGGACAGGGGGGTCTTGAGCAGTTCTTC
TRBJ2-7 | - | TRBD1 | 14 | TRBV28 | CASSSYTGGSEQYF | TGTGCCAGCAGTTCGTATACAGGGGGCAGCGAGCAGTACTTC
TRBJ1-5 | once | - | 14 | TRBV19 | CASSIAREVQPQHF | TGTGCCAGTAGTATAGCTCGGGAGGTCCAGCCCCAGCATTTT
TRBJ2-5 | - | - | 13 | TRBV2 | CASSVVREETQYF | TGTGCCAGCAGTGTGGTCAGGGAAGAGACCCAGTACTTC
TRBJ2-3 | - | TRBD1 | 18 | TRBV25-1 | CASSDMVGDRKSTDTQYF | TGTGCCAGCAGTGATATGGTCGGGGACAGAAAGTCCACAGATACGCAGTATTTT
TRBJ2-7 | - | - | 13 | TRBV5-1 | CASSQTFPYEQYF | TGCGCCAGCAGCCAAACATTCCCCTACGAGCAGTACTTC
TRBJ2-7 | - | - | 15 | TRBV12-5 | CASGPGQSSSYEQYF | TGTGCTAGTGGTCCCGGACAGTCGAGCTCCTACGAGCAGTACTTC
TRBJ2-7 | - | TRBD1 | 14 | TRBV7-7 | CASSPGQGNREQYF | TGTGCCAGCAGCCCAGGACAGGGGAATAGGGAGCAGTACTTC
TRBJ1-1 | few | - | 9 | TRBV6-1 | CASSEKAFF | TGTGCCAGCAGTGAAAAGGCTTTCTTT
TRBJ2-3 | - | - | 11 | TRBV20-1 | CSAYPTDTQYF | TGCAGTGCTTATCCCACAGATACGCAGTATTTT
TRBJ1-1 | - | - | 13 | TRBV7-2 | CASSFGANTEAFF | TGTGCCAGCAGCTTCGGGGCGAACACTGAAGCTTTCTTT
TRBJ1-2 | - | TRBD1 | 13 | TRBV5-8 | CASSSTGERGYTF | TGTGCCAGCAGCTCGACAGGGGAAAGAGGCTACACCTTC
TRBJ2-1 | - | - | 15 | TRBV7-9 | CASRPRGTAYNEQFF | TGTGCCAGCAGGCCGAGGGGGACGGCCTACAATGAGCAGTTCTTC
TRBJ2-5 | - | TRBD2 | 13 | TRBV6-5 | CASSTGLAGAQYF | TGTGCCAGCAGCACGGGACTAGCGGGGGCCCAGTACTTC
TRBJ1-2 | once | TRBD1 | 13 | TRBV30 | CAWTTGARGGYTF | TGTGCCTGGACTACAGGGGCGCGAGGCGGCTACACCTTC
TRBJ2-2 | few | - | 13 | TRBV7-2 | CASSSGSGGELFF | TGTGCCAGCAGCTCCGGCTCCGGCGGGGAGCTGTTTTTT
TRBJ1-1 | - | - | 12 | TRBV19 | CASIGRNTEAFF | TGTGCCAGTATTGGGAGGAACACTGAAGCTTTCTTT
TRBJ2-2 | - | - | 11 | TRBV2 | CASSEYGELFF | TGTGCCAGCAGTGAATACGGGGAGCTGTTTTTT
TRBJ2-2 | - | - | 13 | TRBV18 | CASSQAAAGELFF | TGTGCCAGCTCCCAAGCGGCCGCCGGGGAGCTGTTTTTT
TRBJ2-1 | - | TRBD2 | 16 | TRBV7-7 | CASSTGLAGGYNEQFF | TGTGCTAGCAGCACGGGACTAGCGGGAGGCTACAATGAGCAGTTCTTC
TRBJ2-1 | - | - | 14 | TRBV27 | CASMPRSSYNEQFF | TGTGCCAGCATGCCCAGGTCCTCCTACAATGAGCAGTTCTTC
TRBJ2-2 | - | - | 15 | TRBV27 | CASSSGAGTTGELFF | TGTGCCAGCAGTTCGGGGGCAGGGACCACCGGGGAGCTGTTTTTT
TRBJ1-5 | - | - | 14 | TRBV6-6 | CASSRYDSNQPQHF | TGTGCCAGCTCTCGGTATGATAGCAATCAGCCCCAGCATTTT
TRBJ1-5 | - | - | 14 | TRBV6-1 | CASSEQGMNQPQHF | TGTGCCAGCAGTGAACAGGGTATGAATCAGCCCCAGCATTTT
TRBJ2-2 | - | TRBD1 | 15 | TRBV2 | CASRGQGGVYRELFF | TGTGCCAGCAGAGGACAGGGGGGTGTTTACCGGGAGCTGTTTTTT
TRBJ2-7 | - | TRBD1 | 17 | TRBV12-5 | CASGLATGGTGPYEQYF | TGTGCTAGTGGTTTGGCCACAGGGGGGACGGGTCCATACGAGCAGTACTTC
TRBJ2-7 | - | - | 13 | TRBV15 | CATSREFTYEQYF | TGTGCCACCAGCAGAGAGTTCACGTACGAGCAGTACTTC
TRBJ2-7 | once | - | 15 | TRBV15 | CATSRVRGTPYEQYF | TGTGCCACCAGCAGAGTTCGGGGTACCCCCTACGAGCAGTACTTC
TRBJ1-1 | - | TRBD1 | 13 | TRBV29-1 | CSVRDRGSTEAFF | TGCAGCGTAAGGGACAGGGGGAGCACTGAAGCTTTCTTT
TRBJ1-2 | - | - | 14 | TRBV6-5 | CASSYKDRYYGYTF | TGTGCCAGCAGTTACAAAGACAGATACTATGGCTACACCTTC
TRBJ1-5 | - | TRBD1 | 15 | TRBV19 | CASSMARGGNQPQHF | TGTGCCAGTAGTATGGCCAGGGGGGGCAATCAGCCCCAGCATTTT
TRBJ1-1 | - | - | 15 | TRBV2 | CASRKRDTRDTEAFF | TGTGCCAGCAGAAAACGGGACACACGAGACACTGAAGCTTTCTTT
TRBJ2-5 | once | TRBD1 | 13 | TRBV5-1 | CASSFQGEETQYF | TGCGCCAGCAGCTTTCAGGGGGAAGAGACCCAGTACTTC
TRBJ2-7 | few | TRBD1 | 15 | TRBV5-1 | CASSQRDRGQSEQYF | TGCGCCAGCAGCCAACGGGACAGGGGGCAGTCCGAGCAGTACTTC
TRBJ2-5 | - | TRBD1 | 14 | TRBV5-4 | CASSLGQGGKTQYF | TGTGCCAGCAGCTTAGGACAGGGCGGTAAGACCCAGTACTTC
TRBJ2-1 | - | TRBD2 | 17 | TRBV27 | CASSLSHPSGRGNEQFF | TGTGCCAGCAGTTTATCCCATCCTAGCGGGAGGGGAAATGAGCAGTTCTTC
TRBJ2-2 | - | TRBD1 | 15 | TRBV5-1 | CASSWTGPNTGELFF | TGCGCCAGCAGCTGGACAGGCCCGAACACCGGGGAGCTGTTTTTT
TRBJ1-4 | - | - | 13 | TRBV2 | CASTWRANEKLFF | TGTGCCAGCACCTGGCGGGCTAATGAAAAACTGTTTTTT
TRBJ2-7 | - | TRBD2 | 14 | TRBV10-3 | CAISDRGGPYEQYF | TGTGCCATCAGTGATCGGGGGGGACCCTACGAGCAGTACTTC
TRBJ2-5 | - | - | 14 | TRBV25-1 | CASSEGGGTETQYF | TGTGCCAGCAGTGAGGGAGGTGGCACAGAGACCCAGTACTTC
TRBJ1-1 | - | - | 15 | TRBV25-1 | CASSGSGALNTEAFF | TGTGCCAGCAGTGGAAGTGGGGCCTTGAACACTGAAGCTTTCTTT